The 32 T cell receptor beta chains reported below all come from one sample, sequenced in a study of T cells after yellow fever vaccination. TCRdb independently ran MiXCR on the 5' RACE reads; one entry per CDR3 protein. The sample includes approximately 550,000 distinct CDR3 sequences, 15% to 20% seen only once; the top ten take roughly an eighth. The material was PBMCs, obtained 15 days after the yellow fever booster vaccination. These receptors were obtained from a man between 25 and 39 years old who received the YFV17D yellow fever vaccine.

This clonotype was recorded a few times. J is TRBJ2-1 and V is TRBV29-1; the D gene is possibly TRBD1 (5 bases). The CDR3 is made up of 12 amino acids. The germline V and J ends were trimmed by 5 bases and 6 bases, with 11 bases remaining between them. Germline V gene data show CDR1 as SQVTM and CDR2 as ANQGSEA. CDR3 protein: CSVIRGLNEQFF. The DNA of the CDR3 is TGCAGCGTTATTAGGGGCCTCAATGAGCAGTTCTTC.

The genes are TRBV29-1 and TRBJ2-2; 7 nucleotides line up with TRBD1. Per germline, CDR1 SQVTM and CDR2 ANQGSEA. The CDR3 is 14 amino acids. The ends lost 6 bases at V and 2 bases at J; junction bases unmatched: 6. CDR3 amino acids: CSVEGQLNTGELFF. The CDR3 region has the DNA TGCAGCGTCGAGGGACAGCTTAACACCGGGGAGCTGTTTTTT.

The chain links TRBV7-3 to TRBJ1-1; D not certain. This CDR3 spans 12 amino acids. The V end lost 5 bases, the J end lost 4 bases, and 8 bases lay between the germline ends. Looked up from germline, CDR1 is SGHTA and CDR2 is FQGTGA. The CDR3 nucleotides are TGTGCCAGCAGCGCCGCGGGCACTGAAGCTTTCTTT. Translation: CASSAAGTEAFF.

The chain is built from TRBV28 and TRBJ2-7, with D hard to call. Germline V gene lookup returns CDR1 MDHEN and CDR2 SYDVKM. The CDR3 spans 13 residues. Trimming left V 5 bases short and J 7 bases short, with 15 bases between. CDR3 amino acids: CASSEDLLREQYF. The CDR3 coding sequence is TGTGCCAGCAGTGAGGACCTCCTCCGGGAGCAGTACTTC.

This clonotype was counted a few times. This chain connects TRBV7-2 to TRBJ2-5; no clear D gene. CDR3 size: 15 residues. Germline V gene sequence: CDR1 SGHTA, CDR2 FQGNSA. Between the trimmed V and J ends, which lost 1 base and 4 bases, there was a span of 13 bases. CDR3 region: CASSLERLTGETQYF. As DNA, the CDR3 is TGTGCCAGCAGCTTAGAACGGCTGACTGGAGAGACCCAGTACTTC. The variable domain in full, completed from reference TRBV7-2 and TRBJ2-5, reads GAGVSQSPSNKVTEKGKDVELRCDPISGHTALYWYRQSLGQGLEFLIYFQGNSAPDKSGLPSDRFSAERTGGSVSTLTIQRTQQEDSAVYLCASSLERLTGETQYFGPGTRLLVL.

This clonotype was seen more than once but under ten times. This CDR3 reads CASSLELALTDTQYF. The CDR3 DNA reads as TGTGCCAGCAGCTTAGAACTAGCGCTCACAGATACGCAGTATTTT. This sequence joins TRBV7-2 and TRBJ2-3, with 7 bases matching TRBD2. Unmatched junction bases numbered 3, after V lost 1 base and J lost 2 bases. Germline assignment: CDR1 SGHTA and CDR2 FQGNSA. The CDR3 is 15 amino acids.

This clonotype has more than one count but fewer than ten. The chain employs TRBV25-1 and TRBJ2-5; D call uncertain. Trimming removed 1 base from V and 4 bases from J, with 16 bases in between. The CDR3 spans 16 residues. CDR1 is MGHDK, CDR2 SYGVNS, per germline. The CDR3 bases are TGTGCCAGCAGTGAATCTGTCCGCCGGGTTTTAGAGACCCAGTACTTC. Its translation: CASSESVRRVLETQYF.

The CDR3 loop reads CSVETGHDYEQYF. The CDR3 coding sequence is TGCAGCGTTGAAACTGGGCATGACTACGAGCAGTACTTC. The chain couples TRBV29-1 to TRBJ2-7; no firm D call. There are 13 residues in the CDR3. CDR1 is SQVTM and CDR2 is ANQGSEA in the germline V gene. V was pared by 2 bases and J by 3 bases, with 11 bases between.

V is TRBV12-3 or TRBV12-4 and J is TRBJ2-3; no clear D. The CDR3 runs 16 residues. Trimming took 5 bases from V and 2 from J, leaving 17 bases between them. CDR3 loop: CASSPGVNGPTDTQYF. In DNA, the CDR3 is TGTGCCAGCAGTCCAGGAGTGAACGGACCCACAGATACGCAGTATTTT.

The sample holds a few counts of this clonotype. The CDR3 spells CASSFSQVWLETQYF. The CDR3 DNA reads as TGTGCCAGCAGTTTTTCCCAGGTTTGGTTGGAGACCCAGTACTTC. The V call is TRBV12-3 or TRBV12-4, the J call TRBJ2-5, with D unresolved. The CDR3 contains 15 residues. The V end was cut by 3 bases, the J end by 5 bases, with 16 bases between.

The chain carries TRBV7-9 and TRBJ2-1; no definite D call. The CDR3 extends over 16 amino acids. Trimming removed 6 bases from V and 0 bases from J, with 15 bases in between. Germline V lookup: CDR1 SEHNR, CDR2 FQNEAQ (reference sequence). The CDR3 loop is CASSGERASSYNEQFF. In DNA form, the CDR3 reads TGTGCCAGCAGTGGGGAAAGGGCGAGCTCCTACAATGAGCAGTTCTTC.

This clonotype was detected only a few times. The rearrangement uses TRBV7-9 and TRBJ2-5; D is uncertain. The CDR3 runs to 15 residues. Germline V gives CDR1 SEHNR, CDR2 FQNEAQ (reference sequence). V was shortened by 3 bases and J by 1 base, with 12 bases between the two germline ends. The CDR3: CASSFDLWTQETQYF. CDR3 DNA: TGTGCCAGCAGCTTCGATCTGTGGACCCAAGAGACCCAGTACTTC.

This clonotype was picked up a small number of times. The chain uses TRBV7-9 and TRBJ2-5, with TRBD1 as a possible D gene (6 bases). Trimming removed 4 bases at V and 1 base at J, with 10 bases between. Germline CDR1 and CDR2: SEHNR and FQNEAQ (reference sequence). The CDR3 contains 14 residues. The CDR3 coding sequence is TGTGCCAGCAGCTCGGACAGACGCCAAGAGACCCAGTACTTC. It is translated as CASSSDRRQETQYF.

The chain is built from TRBV29-1 and TRBJ2-3; TRBD2 matches at 8 bases. This CDR3 is 14 amino acids long. The ends lost 3 bases at V and 5 bases at J; junction bases unmatched: 7. Germline CDR1 reads SQVTM; CDR2 reads ANQGSEA. The DNA of the CDR3 is TGCAGCGTTGATCGCGGACTAGCAATAGATACGCAGTATTTT. Translating gives CSVDRGLAIDTQYF.

The gene calls are TRBV7-2 and TRBJ2-2; D is undetermined. This CDR3 has 14 residues. V shed 7 bases and J shed 1 base, with 10 bases lying between them. Looked up from germline, CDR1 is SGHTA and CDR2 is FQGNSA. CDR3 sequence (DNA): TGTGCCAGCAAGCCCCGAGGGAACACCGGGGAGCTGTTTTTT. Translation: CASKPRGNTGELFF.

J is TRBJ2-7 and V is TRBV20-1; 12 bases are shared with TRBD2. This CDR3 is 18 amino acids long. After removal of 3 bases from V and 6 bases from J, the junction contained 18 bases not matched to a gene. Germline V gene lookup returns CDR1 DFQATT and CDR2 SNEGSKA (reference sequence). The CDR3 DNA reads TGCAGTGCTAGCAGCGGGCTGTCTAGCGGGAGGGGTCTCGCCGAGCAGTACTTC. It codes for CSASSGLSSGRGLAEQYF.

This clonotype showed up just a few times. This rearrangement joins TRBV20-1 to TRBJ2-5; 8 nucleotides align to TRBD2. Germline V gene sequence: CDR1 DFQATT, CDR2 SNEGSKA (reference sequence). The CDR3 runs 15 residues. V was clipped by 0 bases and J by 5 bases; unmatched bases: 8. CDR3 protein: CSARDATSVGETQYF. The CDR3 DNA is TGCAGTGCTAGAGACGCGACTAGCGTGGGGGAGACCCAGTACTTC.

This clonotype has a handful of counts. The chain uses TRBV12-3 or TRBV12-4 and TRBJ2-5; 9 bases match TRBD2. The CDR3 totals 17 residues. V shed 1 base, J shed 5 bases, and the junction held 11 bases outside the gene matches. CDR3 amino acids: CASSLGAWREGLETQYF. The CDR3 coding sequence is TGTGCCAGCAGTTTAGGGGCGTGGCGGGAGGGCCTGGAGACCCAGTACTTC.

This clonotype was counted only a few times. V gene TRBV5-1 combines with J gene TRBJ2-1, with 11 nucleotides matching TRBD2. CDR3 length: 18 residues. Per the germline V gene, CDR1 is SGHRS and CDR2 is YFSETQ. V gave up 4 bases and J gave up 6 bases; unmatched junction bases: 15. The CDR3: CASSQAITSGSFINEQFF. Written as DNA, the CDR3 is TGCGCCAGCAGCCAAGCCATTACTAGCGGGAGCTTTATCAATGAGCAGTTCTTC.

The chain uses TRBV7-9 and TRBJ2-5; D might be TRBD1 (5 bases). V was shortened by 2 bases and J by 4 bases, with 8 bases between the two germline ends. This CDR3 contains 13 residues. Germline V lookup: CDR1 SEHNR, CDR2 FQNEAQ (reference sequence). CDR3 sequence reads: CASSLIQGETQYF. Here the CDR3 DNA reads TGTGCCAGCAGCTTAATCCAGGGAGAGACCCAGTACTTC.

This clonotype was seen a handful of times. The V call is TRBV6-5, the J call TRBJ2-3; 11 bases are a match to TRBD2. V lost 3 bases to trimming and J lost 4 bases; unmatched junction nucleotides: 6. The CDR3 has 16 amino acids. The germline CDR1 and CDR2 sequences are MNHEY and SVGAGI. CDR3 nucleotide sequence: TGTGCCAGCAGTTATATAGCGGGAGGGCCATCAGATACGCAGTATTTT. Encoded protein: CASSYIAGGPSDTQYF.

This clonotype has only a few counts. The chain uses TRBV5-1 and TRBJ2-1; weak D call: TRBD1 (7 bases). There are 14 residues in the CDR3. Germline V gives CDR1 SGHRS, CDR2 YFSETQ. Trimming took 2 bases from V and 6 from J, leaving 12 bases between them. This chain's CDR3 is CASSFTQGGNEQFF. CDR3 sequence (DNA): TGCGCCAGCAGCTTCACGCAGGGGGGCAATGAGCAGTTCTTC.

The V call is TRBV12-3 or TRBV12-4, the J call TRBJ2-7; D ambiguous. This CDR3 has 14 amino acids. The ends were cut back, 4 bases at V and 4 bases at J, with 14 bases in the middle. The CDR3 DNA reads TGTGCCAGCAGTTGGGCGGAGATTGGGTACGAGCAGTACTTC. Translating gives CASSWAEIGYEQYF.

The V gene is TRBV18, the J gene TRBJ2-2, with 12 bases that match TRBD2. The J segment lost 5 bases and the V segment lost 2 bases, leaving 12 bases of the junction unmatched. Germline CDR1 KGHSH, CDR2 LQKENI. The CDR3 extends over 19 amino acids. Here the CDR3 DNA reads TGTGCCAGCTCACCAGCCGGACAGCGACTAGCGGGAGTAACCGGGGAGCTGTTTTTT. This encodes CASSPAGQRLAGVTGELFF.

The chain links TRBV20-1 to TRBJ2-7; TRBD2 is a possible D gene (6 bases). CDR3 length equals 12 residues. V was trimmed by 6 bases and J by 3 bases, leaving 12 bases between them. The V gene's germline CDR1 is DFQATT and CDR2 SNEGSKA (reference sequence). CDR3 nucleotides: TGCAGTGCCCTGACTAGTCTCTACGAGCAGTACTTC. Amino acid sequence: CSALTSLYEQYF.

The chain combines TRBV19 with TRBJ2-2; no definite D call. V was clipped by 6 bases and J by 1 base, with 12 bases between them. The CDR3 consists of 15 residues. Per germline, CDR1 LNHDA and CDR2 SQIVND (reference sequence). The CDR3 protein is CASRPPNQNTGELFF. The CDR3 bases are TGTGCCAGTAGACCGCCAAACCAGAACACCGGGGAGCTGTTTTTT.

The J gene is TRBJ2-7, the V gene TRBV12-3 or TRBV12-4, with D unresolved. The CDR3 has 11 residues. Deletions cut 4 bases from V and 6 bases from J, with 7 bases between. CDR3 bases: TGTGCCAGCAGTTCCGCGGTCGAGCAGTACTTC. Its translation: CASSSAVEQYF.

The rearrangement links TRBV14 to TRBJ1-1; D may be TRBD1 (6 bases). The germline V gene encodes CDR1 SGHDN and CDR2 FVKESK. The CDR3 consists of 15 residues. The V and J ends lost 4 bases and 1 base respectively, with 13 bases between them. The CDR3: CASSPYREENTEAFF. CDR3 sequence (DNA): TGTGCCAGCAGCCCATACAGGGAAGAGAACACTGAAGCTTTCTTT.

As to this clonotype: A much larger clone lies one base from this, so it may be a read error. The rearrangement links TRBV27 to TRBJ2-7; D is unresolved. The CDR3 totals 13 residues. Germline V gene data show CDR1 as MNHEY and CDR2 as SMNVEV (reference sequence). CDR3 amino acids: CPSSFGQFYEQYF. DNA for the CDR3: TGTCCCAGCAGTTTTGGGCAGTTCTACGAGCAGTACTTC.

This chain connects TRBV7-6 to TRBJ2-5, with a weak D call TRBD2 (5 bases). The ends were cut back, 5 bases at V and 2 bases at J, with 18 bases in the middle. The CDR3 runs to 16 residues. Germline-derived CDR1 and CDR2 are SGHVS and FNYEAQ. CDR3 amino acids: CASSLRTAGIQETQYF. The DNA of the CDR3 is TGTGCCAGCAGCCTGAGGACCGCCGGGATTCAAGAGACCCAGTACTTC.

The rearrangement uses TRBV10-1 and TRBJ1-4; possibly TRBD1 for D (5 bases). V was cut by 2 bases and J by 10 bases, with 17 bases left in between. CDR3 length: 15 residues. Germline V gene lookup returns CDR1 WNHNN and CDR2 SYGVQD (reference sequence). CDR3 DNA: TGCGCCAGCAGTGAGCAGGGTTCGGCGGGCGGAAAACTGTTTTTT. It is translated as CASSEQGSAGGKLFF.

This clonotype was seen only a few times. V is TRBV28 and J is TRBJ2-5; 7 bases map to TRBD2. The V gene's germline CDR1 is MDHEN and CDR2 SYDVKM. V shed 4 bases and J 2 bases; nucleotides not matched to a gene: 13. The CDR3 contains 17 residues. The CDR3 bases are TGTGCCAGCAGTTCCCTCGGGGAGGGCAGGGCTCAAGAGACCCAGTACTTC. This sequence encodes CASSSLGEGRAQETQYF. Full variable domain (rest looked up from reference TRBV28 and TRBJ2-5): DVKVTQSSRYLVKRTGEKVFLECVQDMDHENMFWYRQDPGLGLRLIYFSYDVKMKEKGDIPEGYSVSREKKERFSLILESASTNQTSMYLCASSSLGEGRAQETQYFGPGTRLLVL.